The 32 T cell receptor beta chains given below trace back to one sample, sequenced in a study of T cell responses to AZD1222 COVID-19 vaccine. TCRdb's copy holds only in-frame clones and misses some; the assay was immunoSEQ multiplex PCR. This sample carries around 50,000 clones, about 88% of them seen once, and the ten largest clones take 10%. This specimen consisted of peripheral blood, obtained on day 0 of AZD1222 vaccination. The receptors were sampled from an adult in good health.

This clone has a handful of counts. This rearrangement joins TRBV5-1 to TRBJ2-7, with D maybe TRBD1 (5 bases). Trimming pared 0 bases from V and 6 bases from J, leaving 10 bases between. This CDR3 is 13 amino acids long. Germline V gene lookup returns CDR1 SGHRS and CDR2 YFSETQ. The CDR3 sequence: CASSLARQGEQYF. In nucleotides, the CDR3 is TGCGCCAGCAGCTTGGCCCGGCAGGGCGAGCAGTACTTC. Drawing the rest from reference TRBV5-1 and TRBJ2-7, the complete variable domain is KAGVTQTPRYLIKTRGQQVTLSCSPISGHRSVSWYQQTPGQGLQFLFEYFSETQRNKGNFPGRFSGRQFSNSRSEMNVSTLELGDSALYLCASSLARQGEQYFGPGTRLTVT.

The chain employs TRBV7-2 and TRBJ1-1; 7 positions match TRBD1. The CDR3 runs to 16 residues. The V gene's germline CDR1 is SGHTA and CDR2 FQGNSA. With V trimmed by 3 bases and J by 1 base, 8 bases remained unmatched. CDR3 sequence (DNA): TGTGCCAGCAGCTTCACGACAGGGACAAGGAACACTGAAGCTTTCTTT. Translation gives CASSFTTGTRNTEAFF.

This clone appeared a single time. The J gene is TRBJ1-6, the V gene TRBV28; D is possibly TRBD1 (6 bases). Germline CDR1 and CDR2: MDHEN and SYDVKM. The V and J ends lost 10 bases and 2 bases respectively, with 9 bases between them. The CDR3 spans 13 residues. CDR3 loop: CATRTAYNSPLHF. DNA of the CDR3: TGTGCCACCAGGACAGCCTATAATTCACCCCTCCACTTT.

The chain links TRBV4-3 to TRBJ2-1; 10 nucleotides line up with TRBD1. Germline lookup yields CDR1 LGHNA and CDR2 YSLEER. V dropped 3 bases and J dropped 6; count of bases not matched to a gene: 5. The length of the CDR3 is 15 residues. CDR3: CASSQGDRGSNEQFF. DNA for the CDR3: TGCGCCAGCAGCCAGGGGGACAGGGGATCCAATGAGCAGTTCTTC.

DNA for the CDR3: TGTGCCAGCAGTCCCCGGGGGATGTCCAATTCACCCCTCCACTTT. This encodes CASSPRGMSNSPLHF. This chain connects TRBV11-2 to TRBJ1-6, with D maybe TRBD1 (5 bases). Trimming stripped 6 bases from V and 7 bases from J, with 16 bases between. The CDR3 is 15 amino acids. CDR1 is SGHAT and CDR2 is FQNNGV in the germline V gene.

This clone was found a few times. The CDR3 sequence is CASSELGRGGQYF. CDR3 nucleotide sequence: TGTGCCAGCAGTGAATTGGGACGAGGTGGGCAGTACTTC. This chain links TRBV6-1 with TRBJ2-7, with D perhaps matching TRBD1 or TRBD2 (5 bases each). Germline V CDR1 and CDR2: MNHNS, SASEGT. The CDR3 length is 13 residues. The V and J ends lost 2 bases and 9 bases respectively, with 14 bases between them.

The genes are TRBV6-5 and TRBJ1-1; 7 bases map to TRBD1. Per germline, CDR1 MNHEY and CDR2 SVGAGI. The CDR3 loop spans 14 amino acids. Trimming removed 5 bases from V and 1 base from J; junction bases left unmatched: 4. CDR3 DNA: TGTGCCAGCAGTCTACAGGGGCGGAACACTGAAGCTTTCTTT. This encodes CASSLQGRNTEAFF.

This CDR3 is CASSSGQARGYTF. CDR3 in DNA: TGTGCCAGCAGCTCCGGACAGGCGAGGGGCTACACCTTC. The genes are TRBV28 and TRBJ1-2; the match to TRBD1 covers 7 bases. The ends lost 6 bases at V and 8 bases at J; junction bases unmatched: 9. Germline V CDR1 and CDR2: MDHEN, SYDVKM. CDR3 length equals 13 residues.

V gene TRBV2 combines with J gene TRBJ1-5, with a tentative D call TRBD1 (5 bases). The CDR3 sequence is 16 residues long. V was pared by 6 bases and J by 0 bases, with 15 bases between. CDR1 and CDR2 (germline): SNHLY, FYNNEI. The CDR3 spells CASRREGIGSNQPQHF. The CDR3 nucleotides are TGTGCCAGCAGGAGAGAGGGGATCGGTAGCAATCAGCCCCAGCATTTT. Drawing the rest from reference TRBV2 and TRBJ1-5, the complete variable domain is EPEVTQTPSHQVTQMGQEVILRCVPISNHLYFYWYRQILGQKVEFLVSFYNNEISEKSEIFDDQFSVERPDGSNFTLKIRSTKLEDSAMYFCASRREGIGSNQPQHFGDGTRLSIL.

The V gene is TRBV10-2, the J gene TRBJ1-4; no clear D. The CDR3 has 14 residues. In germline, CDR1 is WSHSY, CDR2 SAAADI. Trimming removed 6 bases from V and 5 bases from J, with 13 bases in between. The CDR3 coding sequence is TGCGCCAGCAGGGACTCTGGACGGAATGAAAAACTGTTTTTT. The encoded protein is CASRDSGRNEKLFF.

This clone was detected only once. CDR3 DNA: TGTGCCAGCAAGGGACGACAGGGAGGTCCTGGAAACACCATATATTTT. Its protein product is CASKGRQGGPGNTIYF. The gene calls are TRBV27 and TRBJ1-3; 7 positions match TRBD1. The CDR3 has 16 amino acids. The germline V gene has CDR1 MNHEY and CDR2 SMNVEV (reference sequence). V was pared by 7 bases and J by 2 bases, with 11 bases of the junction left unmatched.

This chain connects TRBV7-8 to TRBJ1-5; 7 bases fit TRBD1. The CDR3 totals 15 residues. The germline CDR1 and CDR2 sequences are SGHVS and FQNEAQ. Unmatched junction bases numbered 7, after V lost 2 bases and J lost 6 bases. CDR3 nucleotides: TGTGCCAGCAGCTTAAGTCCGGCAGGGGGTCAGCCCCAGCATTTT. It translates to CASSLSPAGGQPQHF.

The count of this clone is one. V and J are TRBV7-9 and TRBJ2-7; D gene ambiguous. This CDR3 region has 14 residues. Germline-derived CDR1 and CDR2 are SEHNR and FQNEAQ (reference sequence). The V gene lost 2 bases and the J gene lost 2 bases, with 10 bases spanning the gap. Here the CDR3 reads CASSLPHSPYEQYF. The CDR3 nucleotides are TGTGCCAGCAGCTTACCCCACTCCCCCTACGAGCAGTACTTC.

V usage is TRBV6-2 or TRBV6-3 and J usage is TRBJ1-6, with 8 bases that match TRBD1. The CDR3 totals 16 residues. Germline CDR1 is MNHEY and CDR2 is SVGEGT. With 4 bases clipped from V and 7 bases from J, the junction kept 9 bases outside the gene matches. In nucleotides, the CDR3 is TGTGCCAGCAGTTGGTCGTCAGGGGGCGGGAATTCACCCCTCCACTTT. Encoded protein: CASSWSSGGGNSPLHF.

The V gene is TRBV6-5, the J gene TRBJ2-2; no firm D call. Trimming removed 6 bases from V and 5 bases from J, with 7 bases in between. This CDR3 contains 12 residues. Germline V gene lookup returns CDR1 MNHEY and CDR2 SVGAGI. CDR3 nucleotides: TGTGCCAGCAGCCTAAATACCGGGGAGCTGTTTTTT. Protein product: CASSLNTGELFF.

CDR3 coding DNA: TGTGCCAGCAGTTACTCGTTCAGGGCGGGCGAGCAGTACTTC. It yields the protein CASSYSFRAGEQYF. The chain is built from TRBV6-5 and TRBJ2-7; TRBD1 or TRBD2 may be the D gene (5 bases each). Trimming stripped 0 bases from V and 6 bases from J, with 12 bases between. Germline assignment: CDR1 MNHEY and CDR2 SVGAGI. The CDR3 runs 14 residues.

This chain links TRBV5-1 with TRBJ1-2; no clear D. The CDR3 length is 13 residues. Trimming cost V 3 bases and J 4 bases, with 10 bases left between them. Germline loops: CDR1 SGHRS, CDR2 YFSETQ. CDR3 nucleotides: TGCGCCAGCAGCTCAACGGTGGGCTATGGCTACACCTTC. Translating it yields CASSSTVGYGYTF.

This chain joins TRBV15 and TRBJ1-6; no firm D call. Trimming stripped 4 bases from V and 9 bases from J, with 13 bases between. CDR1 and CDR2 (germline): LNHNV, YYDKDF (reference sequence). The CDR3 totals 14 residues. The CDR3 sequence: CATSTPAWGSPLHF. Written as DNA, the CDR3 is TGTGCCACCAGCACCCCAGCTTGGGGTTCACCCCTCCACTTT.

The chain couples TRBV27 to TRBJ2-1; no firm D call. This CDR3 is 20 amino acids long. Germline loops: CDR1 MNHEY, CDR2 SMNVEV (reference sequence). V gave up 0 bases and J gave up 4 bases, with 25 bases separating them. The CDR3 loop is CASSLSNRRFSTALYNEQFF. CDR3 DNA: TGTGCCAGCAGTTTATCGAATAGGCGGTTCTCAACCGCCTTATACAATGAGCAGTTCTTC.

The chain combines TRBV5-1 with TRBJ2-5; 9 bases match TRBD2. The ends lost 0 bases at V and 8 bases at J; junction bases unmatched: 5. This CDR3 is built from 14 residues. CDR1 is SGHRS, CDR2 YFSETQ, per germline. CDR3 region: CASSLGGGAETQYF. The CDR3 bases are TGCGCCAGCAGCTTGGGCGGGGGGGCCGAAACCCAGTACTTC.

The chain employs TRBV6-5 and TRBJ2-5, with TRBD1 as a possible D gene (5 bases). Germline V gene lookup returns CDR1 MNHEY and CDR2 SVGAGI. Trimming cost V 0 bases and J 5 bases, with 16 bases left between them. CDR3 size: 16 residues. The CDR3 nucleotides read TGTGCCAGCAGTTACTCGCTTGGGCAGGGTGGGGAGACCCAGTACTTC. This sequence encodes CASSYSLGQGGETQYF.

The chain links TRBV5-1 to TRBJ1-2; unclear D gene. This CDR3 comprises 13 residues. Looked up from germline, CDR1 is SGHRS and CDR2 is YFSETQ. V was trimmed by 4 bases and J by 1 base, leaving 8 bases between them. In DNA form, the CDR3 reads TGCGCCAGCAGCGCGACCAATAACTATGGCTACACCTTC. This encodes CASSATNNYGYTF.

J is TRBJ1-3 and V is TRBV6-1, with TRBD1 as a possible D gene (6 bases). The V gene's germline CDR1 is MNHNS and CDR2 SASEGT. This CDR3 spans 15 amino acids. With 3 bases removed from V and 9 bases from J, the gap between germline ends came to 18 bases. The CDR3 DNA reads TGTGCCAGCAGTGAGACGGGGGCCTCTTCGGGCACCATATATTTT. It specifies CASSETGASSGTIYF.

The chain joins TRBV29-1 to TRBJ2-3; 13 bases map to TRBD2. Germline values: CDR1 SQVTM, CDR2 ANQGSEA. This CDR3 contains 16 residues. V was pared by 8 bases and J by 6 bases, with 14 bases of the junction left unmatched. The CDR3 loop reads CSSKGLAGAVVDTQYF. For the CDR3, the DNA is TGCAGCTCAAAAGGACTAGCGGGGGCCGTCGTGGATACGCAGTATTTT.

This chain connects TRBV2 to TRBJ2-7; TRBD1 matches at 9 bases. Trimming removed 6 bases from V and 4 bases from J; junction bases left unmatched: 7. Germline CDR1 and CDR2: SNHLY and FYNNEI. The CDR3 runs 14 residues. The DNA for the CDR3 is TGTGCCAGCAGGAAACAGGGGGCGGGGTACGAGCAGTACTTC. It specifies CASRKQGAGYEQYF.

This clone was found once. The chain joins TRBV29-1 to TRBJ2-3, with D unclear. This CDR3 contains 9 residues. The germline CDR1 and CDR2 sequences are SQVTM and ANQGSEA. V lost 3 bases to trimming and J lost 6 bases, with 1 base between them. CDR3 nucleotide sequence: TGCAGCGTTGATGATACGCAGTATTTT. The encoded protein is CSVDDTQYF.

The chain employs TRBV2 and TRBJ2-3; no reliable D call. The CDR3 spans 15 residues. V lost 1 base to trimming and J lost 2 bases, with 10 bases between them. Looked up from germline, CDR1 is SNHLY and CDR2 is FYNNEI. In DNA, the CDR3 is TGTGCCAGCAGTGAAGATCGGGTTCCCACAGATACGCAGTATTTT. Amino acid sequence: CASSEDRVPTDTQYF. Full variable domain (missing parts from reference TRBV2 and TRBJ2-3): EPEVTQTPSHQVTQMGQEVILRCVPISNHLYFYWYRQILGQKVEFLVSFYNNEISEKSEIFDDQFSVERPDGSNFTLKIRSTKLEDSAMYFCASSEDRVPTDTQYFGPGTRLTVL.

This chain links TRBV7-9 with TRBJ1-2, with D perhaps matching TRBD1 (6 bases). The CDR3 runs to 15 residues. V was shortened by 5 bases and J by 2 bases, with 15 bases between the two germline ends. From germline, CDR1 is SEHNR and CDR2 FQNEAQ (reference sequence). The CDR3 here is CASSPQGIGNYGYTF. CDR3 DNA sequence: TGTGCCAGCAGCCCCCAGGGGATAGGGAACTATGGCTACACCTTC.

V gene TRBV6-5 combines with J gene TRBJ1-2; maybe TRBD1 (6 bases). The CDR3 sequence is 14 residues long. V lost 8 bases to trimming and J lost 0 bases, with 13 bases between them. Germline loops: CDR1 MNHEY, CDR2 SVGAGI. The CDR3 nucleotides are TGTGCCAGCGACAGGAAGCCCCCTAACTATGGCTACACCTTC. Amino acids: CASDRKPPNYGYTF.

The chain carries TRBV29-1 and TRBJ1-1; the D gene is possibly TRBD1 (5 bases). The CDR3 is 13 residues long. The germline CDR1 and CDR2 sequences are SQVTM and ANQGSEA. Trimming stripped 6 bases from V and 6 bases from J, with 17 bases between. Here the CDR3 reads CSVRDRTKPEAFF. The CDR3 region has the DNA TGCAGCGTCAGGGATAGGACTAAACCTGAAGCTTTCTTT.

This clone came up once. V usage is TRBV4-2 and J usage is TRBJ1-2; TRBD1 matches 7 bases. Germline assignment: CDR1 LGHNA and CDR2 YNFKEQ. V shed 3 bases, J shed 4 bases, and the junction held 5 bases outside the gene matches. The CDR3 extends over 14 amino acids. The DNA of the CDR3 is TGTGCCAGCAGCCAGTCAGGGGGGGGCTATGGCTACACCTTC. It translates to CASSQSGGGYGYTF.

The gene calls are TRBV27 and TRBJ2-3; TRBD2 agrees at 12 bases. The CDR3 spans 16 residues. Germline values: CDR1 MNHEY, CDR2 SMNVEV (reference sequence). After removal of 5 bases from V and 4 bases from J, the junction contained 7 bases not matched to a gene. Written as DNA, the CDR3 is TGTGCCAGCAGTCTCCTAGCGGGGGGGCAAGCAGATACGCAGTATTTT. Translating gives CASSLLAGGQADTQYF.